This T cell receptor beta chain was identified in a study of blood T cell repertoires in COVID-19. Looking at the study overall: The origin of the acute and convalescent COVID-19 samples was the United States, Italy and Spain.

With 0 bases removed from V and 7 bases from J, the gap between germline ends came to 13 bases. Germline V CDR1 and CDR2: GTSNPN, SVGIG (reference sequence). CDR3 length: 14 residues. Clones were sequenced by immunoSEQ multiplex PCR, and TCRdb holds only the in-frame ones, with some missing. The repertoire holds about 140,000 clones, with about 81% as singletons. The specimen sequenced was peripheral blood. The source of this sequence is a woman of 80 years or more with acute or convalescent COVID-19. V usage is TRBV30 and J usage is TRBJ1-5; D call uncertain. The CDR3 nucleotides read TGTGCCTGGAGTGTATCCCGCCCCGGGCAGCCCCAGCATTTT. Translated: CAWSVSRPGQPQHF.